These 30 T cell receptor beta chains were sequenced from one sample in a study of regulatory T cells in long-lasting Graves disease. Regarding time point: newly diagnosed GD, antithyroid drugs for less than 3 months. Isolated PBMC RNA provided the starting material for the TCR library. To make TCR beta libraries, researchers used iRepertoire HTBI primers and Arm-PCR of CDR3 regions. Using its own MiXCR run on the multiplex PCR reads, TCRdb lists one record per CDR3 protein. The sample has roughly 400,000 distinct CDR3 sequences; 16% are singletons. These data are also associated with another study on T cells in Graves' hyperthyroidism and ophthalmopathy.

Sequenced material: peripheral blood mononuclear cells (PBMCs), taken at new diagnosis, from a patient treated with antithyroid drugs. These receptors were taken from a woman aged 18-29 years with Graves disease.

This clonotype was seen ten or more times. In DNA form, the CDR3 reads TGTGGGTGGGGGGACACTGAAGCTTTCTTT. It codes for CGWGDTEAFF. The chain joins TRBV30 to TRBJ1-1; a weak D match, TRBD1 (5 bases). CDR1 GTSNPN and CDR2 SVGIG come from the germline V gene (reference sequence). The length of the CDR3 is 10 residues.

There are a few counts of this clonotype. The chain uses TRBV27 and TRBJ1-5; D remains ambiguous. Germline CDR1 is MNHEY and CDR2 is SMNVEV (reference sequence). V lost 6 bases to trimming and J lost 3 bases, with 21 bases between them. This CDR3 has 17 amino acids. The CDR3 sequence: CASSHEGGNPFNQPQHF. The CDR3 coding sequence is TGTGCCAGCAGCCATGAGGGCGGGAACCCGTTCAATCAGCCCCAGCATTTT.

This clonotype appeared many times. The CDR3, as DNA: TGCGCCAGCAGCAGTCGGACTAGCGGGGCGGGGACAGATACGCAGTATTTT. This translates into CASSSRTSGAGTDTQYF. The chain links TRBV5-1 to TRBJ2-3, with 12 bases lining up with TRBD2. There are 17 residues in the CDR3. CDR1 is SGHRS and CDR2 is YFSETQ in the germline V gene. Losses at the gene ends were 4 bases for V and 3 bases for J; bases not matched to a gene: 9.

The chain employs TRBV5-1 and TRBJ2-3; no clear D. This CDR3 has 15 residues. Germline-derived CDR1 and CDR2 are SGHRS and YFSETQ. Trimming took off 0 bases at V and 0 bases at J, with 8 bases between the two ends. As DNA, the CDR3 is TGCGCCAGCAGCTTGGCCCACAGTAGCACAGATACGCAGTATTTT. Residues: CASSLAHSSTDTQYF.

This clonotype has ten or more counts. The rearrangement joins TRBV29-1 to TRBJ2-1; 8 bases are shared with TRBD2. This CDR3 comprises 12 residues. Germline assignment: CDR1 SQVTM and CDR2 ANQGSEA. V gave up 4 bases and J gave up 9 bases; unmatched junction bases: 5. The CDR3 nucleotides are TGCAGCGTTGTCGGGAGGGCCGTTGAGCAGTTCTTC. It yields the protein CSVVGRAVEQFF.

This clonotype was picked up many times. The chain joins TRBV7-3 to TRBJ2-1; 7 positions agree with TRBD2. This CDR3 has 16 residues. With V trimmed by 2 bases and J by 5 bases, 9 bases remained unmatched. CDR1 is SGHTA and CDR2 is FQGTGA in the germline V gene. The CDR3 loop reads CASSLGGGRANNEQFF. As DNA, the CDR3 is TGTGCCAGCAGCTTAGGTGGCGGGAGAGCGAACAATGAGCAGTTCTTC.

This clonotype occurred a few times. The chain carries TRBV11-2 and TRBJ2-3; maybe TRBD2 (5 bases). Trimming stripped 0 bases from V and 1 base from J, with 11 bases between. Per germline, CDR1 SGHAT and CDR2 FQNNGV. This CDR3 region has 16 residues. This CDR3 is CASSLDSSTGTDTQYF. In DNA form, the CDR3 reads TGTGCCAGCAGCTTAGATTCTAGCACTGGCACAGATACGCAGTATTTT.

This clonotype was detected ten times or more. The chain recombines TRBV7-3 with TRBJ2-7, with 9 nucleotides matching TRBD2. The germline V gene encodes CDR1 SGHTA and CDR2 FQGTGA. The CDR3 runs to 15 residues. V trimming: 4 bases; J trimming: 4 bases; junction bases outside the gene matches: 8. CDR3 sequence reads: CASSSRTSELYEQYF. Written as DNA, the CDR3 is TGTGCCAGCAGCTCGCGGACTAGCGAGTTGTACGAGCAGTACTTC.

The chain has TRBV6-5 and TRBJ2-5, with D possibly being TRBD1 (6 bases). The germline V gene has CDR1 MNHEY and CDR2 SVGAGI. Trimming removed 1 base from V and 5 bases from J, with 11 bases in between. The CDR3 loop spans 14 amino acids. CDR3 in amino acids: CASSYFRDTETQYF. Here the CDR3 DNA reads TGTGCCAGCAGTTACTTCCGGGACACTGAGACCCAGTACTTC.

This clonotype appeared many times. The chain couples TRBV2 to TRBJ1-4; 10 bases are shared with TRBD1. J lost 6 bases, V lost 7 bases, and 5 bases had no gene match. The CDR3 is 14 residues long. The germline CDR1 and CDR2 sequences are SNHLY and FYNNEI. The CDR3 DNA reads TGTGCCAGCATCTTCGGGACAGGGGATGAAAAACTGTTTTTT. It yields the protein CASIFGTGDEKLFF.

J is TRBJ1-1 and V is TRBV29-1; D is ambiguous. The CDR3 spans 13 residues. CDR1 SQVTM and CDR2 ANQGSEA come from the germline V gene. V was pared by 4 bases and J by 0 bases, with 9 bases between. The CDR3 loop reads CSVAPDLNTEAFF. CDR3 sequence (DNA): TGCAGCGTTGCGCCGGACTTGAACACTGAAGCTTTCTTT.

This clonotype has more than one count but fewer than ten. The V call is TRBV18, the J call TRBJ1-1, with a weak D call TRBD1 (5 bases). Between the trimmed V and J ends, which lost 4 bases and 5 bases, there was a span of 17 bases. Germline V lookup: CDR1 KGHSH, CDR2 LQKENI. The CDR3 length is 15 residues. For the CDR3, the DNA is TGTGCCAGCTCACTTTTTGGCAGGGAGGTAACTGAAGCTTTCTTT. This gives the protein CASSLFGREVTEAFF.

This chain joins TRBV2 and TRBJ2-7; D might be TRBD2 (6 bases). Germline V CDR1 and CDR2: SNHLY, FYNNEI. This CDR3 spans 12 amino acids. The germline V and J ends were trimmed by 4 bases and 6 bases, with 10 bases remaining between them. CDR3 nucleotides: TGTGCCAGCAGTGCTTTGCGGGGCGAGCAGTACTTC. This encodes CASSALRGEQYF.

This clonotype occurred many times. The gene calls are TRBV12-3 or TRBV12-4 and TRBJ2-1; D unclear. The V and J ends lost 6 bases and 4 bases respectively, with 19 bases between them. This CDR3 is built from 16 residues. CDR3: CASRPPAADNYNEQFF. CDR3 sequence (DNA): TGTGCCAGCAGGCCCCCCGCGGCAGATAATTACAATGAGCAGTTCTTC.

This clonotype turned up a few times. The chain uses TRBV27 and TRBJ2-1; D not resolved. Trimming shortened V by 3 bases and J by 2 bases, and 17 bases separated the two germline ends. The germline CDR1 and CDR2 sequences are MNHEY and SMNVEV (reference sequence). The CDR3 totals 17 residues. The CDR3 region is CASSFLPLGDPYNEQFF. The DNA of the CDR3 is TGTGCCAGCAGTTTCCTCCCCCTTGGAGACCCCTACAATGAGCAGTTCTTC.

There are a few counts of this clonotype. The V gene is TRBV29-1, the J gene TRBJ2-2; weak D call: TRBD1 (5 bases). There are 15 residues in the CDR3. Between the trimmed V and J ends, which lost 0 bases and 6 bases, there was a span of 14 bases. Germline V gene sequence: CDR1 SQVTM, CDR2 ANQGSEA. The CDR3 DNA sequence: TGCAGCGTTGAAGATAATCAAGGGGATGCCGGGGAGCTGTTTTTT. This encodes CSVEDNQGDAGELFF.

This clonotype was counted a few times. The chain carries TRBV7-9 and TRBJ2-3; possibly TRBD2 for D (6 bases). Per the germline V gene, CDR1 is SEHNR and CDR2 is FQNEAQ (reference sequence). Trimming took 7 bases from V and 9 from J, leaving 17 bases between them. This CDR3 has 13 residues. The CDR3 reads CASNTMRGETQYF. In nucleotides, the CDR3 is TGTGCCAGCAACACGATGCGGGGTGAAACGCAGTATTTT.

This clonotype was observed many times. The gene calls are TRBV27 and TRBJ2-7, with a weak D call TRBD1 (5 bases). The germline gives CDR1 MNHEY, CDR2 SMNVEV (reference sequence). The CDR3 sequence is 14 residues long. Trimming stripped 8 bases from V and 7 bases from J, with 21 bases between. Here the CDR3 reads CASGTGGVSGEQYF. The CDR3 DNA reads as TGTGCCAGCGGTACAGGTGGGGTCTCCGGAGAGCAGTACTTC.

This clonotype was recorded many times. Here the CDR3 reads CASRFLEGRTEAFF. CDR3 in DNA: TGTGCCAGCAGATTCCTCGAGGGGAGGACTGAAGCTTTCTTT. V gene TRBV27 combines with J gene TRBJ1-1; tentatively, D is TRBD1 (5 bases). V lost 6 bases and J 5 bases, leaving 16 bases between the germline ends. The length of the CDR3 is 14 residues. Germline CDR1 MNHEY, CDR2 SMNVEV (reference sequence).

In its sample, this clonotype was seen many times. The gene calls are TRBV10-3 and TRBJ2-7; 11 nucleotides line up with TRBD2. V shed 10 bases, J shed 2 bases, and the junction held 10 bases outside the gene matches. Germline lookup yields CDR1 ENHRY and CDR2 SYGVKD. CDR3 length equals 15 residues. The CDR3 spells CATVNPGLAAYEQYF. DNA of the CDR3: TGTGCCACCGTGAATCCGGGACTAGCGGCCTACGAGCAGTACTTC.

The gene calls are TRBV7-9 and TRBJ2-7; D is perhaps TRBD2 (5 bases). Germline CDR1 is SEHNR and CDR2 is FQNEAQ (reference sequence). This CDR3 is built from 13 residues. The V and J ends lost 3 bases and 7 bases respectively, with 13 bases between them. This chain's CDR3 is CASSFGLAVEQYF. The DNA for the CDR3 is TGTGCCAGCAGCTTTGGGCTAGCTGTGGAGCAGTACTTC.

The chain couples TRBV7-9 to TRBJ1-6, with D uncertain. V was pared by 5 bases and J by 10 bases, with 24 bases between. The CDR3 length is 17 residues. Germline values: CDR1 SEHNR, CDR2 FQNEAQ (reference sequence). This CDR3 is CASSARTGLGYSSPLHF. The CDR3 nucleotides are TGTGCCAGCAGCGCCCGGACTGGGCTGGGCTACTCCTCACCCCTCCACTTT.

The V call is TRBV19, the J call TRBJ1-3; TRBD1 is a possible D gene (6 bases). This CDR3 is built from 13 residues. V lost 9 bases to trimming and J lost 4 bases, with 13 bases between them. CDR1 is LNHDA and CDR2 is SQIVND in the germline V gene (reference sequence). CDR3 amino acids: CASGQIKGNTIYF. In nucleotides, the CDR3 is TGTGCCAGCGGACAGATTAAAGGAAACACCATATATTTT.

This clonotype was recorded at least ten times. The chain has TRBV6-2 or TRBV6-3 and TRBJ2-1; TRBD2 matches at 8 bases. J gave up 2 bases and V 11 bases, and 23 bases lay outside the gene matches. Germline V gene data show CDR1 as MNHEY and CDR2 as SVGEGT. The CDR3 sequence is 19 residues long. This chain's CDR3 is CAAVGTGGPSLSPYNEQFF. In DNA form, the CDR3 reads TGTGCCGCCGTAGGGACGGGAGGGCCAAGCTTAAGTCCCTACAATGAGCAGTTCTTC.

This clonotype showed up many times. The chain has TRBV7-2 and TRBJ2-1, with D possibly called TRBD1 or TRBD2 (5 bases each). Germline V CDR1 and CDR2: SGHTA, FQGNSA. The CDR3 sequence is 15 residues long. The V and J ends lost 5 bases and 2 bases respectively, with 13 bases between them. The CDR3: CASSIAGTPYNEQFF. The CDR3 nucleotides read TGTGCCAGCAGCATCGCAGGGACCCCCTACAATGAGCAGTTCTTC. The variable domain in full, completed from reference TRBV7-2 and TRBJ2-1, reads GAGVSQSPSNKVTEKGKDVELRCDPISGHTALYWYRQSLGQGLEFLIYFQGNSAPDKSGLPSDRFSAERTGGSVSTLTIQRTQQEDSAVYLCASSIAGTPYNEQFFGPGTRLTVL.

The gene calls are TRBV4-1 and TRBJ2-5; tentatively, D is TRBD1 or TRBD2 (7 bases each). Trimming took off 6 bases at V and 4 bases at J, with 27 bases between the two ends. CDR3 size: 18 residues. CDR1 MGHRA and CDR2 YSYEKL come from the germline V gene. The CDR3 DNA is TGCGCCAGCAGAACGAAAACGGGGAGGGCAGGGGGAGGAGAGACCCAGTACTTC. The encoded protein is CASRTKTGRAGGGETQYF.

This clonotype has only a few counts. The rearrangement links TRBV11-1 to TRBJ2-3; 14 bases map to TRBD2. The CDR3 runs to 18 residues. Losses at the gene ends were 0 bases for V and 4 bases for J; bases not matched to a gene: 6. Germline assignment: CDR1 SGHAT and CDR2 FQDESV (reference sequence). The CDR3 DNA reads TGTGCCAGCAGCTTAGCGGGAGGACTAGCGGGAGGAGCAGATACGCAGTATTTT. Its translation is CASSLAGGLAGGADTQYF.

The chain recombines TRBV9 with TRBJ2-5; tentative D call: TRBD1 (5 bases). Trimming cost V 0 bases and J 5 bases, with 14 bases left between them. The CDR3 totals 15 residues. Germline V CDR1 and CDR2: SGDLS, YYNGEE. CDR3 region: CASSVGGPPGETQYF. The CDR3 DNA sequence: TGTGCCAGCAGCGTAGGGGGCCCTCCCGGGGAGACCCAGTACTTC.

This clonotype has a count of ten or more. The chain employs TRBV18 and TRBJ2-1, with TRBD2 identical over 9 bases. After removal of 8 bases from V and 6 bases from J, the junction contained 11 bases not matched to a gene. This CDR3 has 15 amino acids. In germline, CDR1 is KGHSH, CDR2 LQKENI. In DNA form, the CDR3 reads TGTGCCAGCAGCCCTCTCGCGGGAGGGCCCAATGAGCAGTTCTTC. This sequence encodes CASSPLAGGPNEQFF.

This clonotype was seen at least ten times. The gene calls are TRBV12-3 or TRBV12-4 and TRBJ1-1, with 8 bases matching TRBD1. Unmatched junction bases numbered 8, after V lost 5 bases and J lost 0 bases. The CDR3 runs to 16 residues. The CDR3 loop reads CASSLYTGGMNTEAFF. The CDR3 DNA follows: TGTGCCAGCAGTCTTTATACAGGGGGGATGAACACTGAAGCTTTCTTT.